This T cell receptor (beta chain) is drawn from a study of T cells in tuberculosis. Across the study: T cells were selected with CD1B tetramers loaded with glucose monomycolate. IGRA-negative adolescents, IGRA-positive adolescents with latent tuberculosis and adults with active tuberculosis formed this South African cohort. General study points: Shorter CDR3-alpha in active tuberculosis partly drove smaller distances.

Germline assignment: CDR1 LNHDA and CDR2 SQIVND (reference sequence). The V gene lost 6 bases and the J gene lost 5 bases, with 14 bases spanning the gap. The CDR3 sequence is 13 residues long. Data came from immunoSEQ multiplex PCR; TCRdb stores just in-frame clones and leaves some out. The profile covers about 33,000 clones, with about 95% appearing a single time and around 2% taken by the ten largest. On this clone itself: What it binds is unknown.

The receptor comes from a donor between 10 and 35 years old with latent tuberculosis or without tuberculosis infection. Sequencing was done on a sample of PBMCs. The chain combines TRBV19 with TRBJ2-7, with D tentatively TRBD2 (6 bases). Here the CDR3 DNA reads TGTGCCAGTAGGGGGGGAGGTACCCACGAGCAGTACTTC. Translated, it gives CASRGGGTHEQYF.